This T cell receptor (beta chain) emerged from a study of blood T cell repertoires in COVID-19. Study at large: The samples span acute and convalescent COVID-19 from the United States, Italy and Spain. T cells, B-cell-depleted T cells, or PBMCs provided the cDNA or gDNA that served as material.

This clone was seen more than once but under ten times. Original data processing: For nucleated cells, counts were estimated from reference gene primer amplification. Measured with immunoSEQ multiplex PCR; TCRdb has only the in-frame clones, and not every one. The V and J calls and clone size come from that table; D and trimming were worked out from the DNA. The sample lists 190,000 or so clones; approximately 82% were seen once. The CDR3 has 12 residues. Trimming shortened V by 6 bases and J by 4 bases, and 9 bases separated the two germline ends. Germline loops: CDR1 ENHRY, CDR2 SYGVKD. This clonotype originated in a man aged 45-65 years with active or convalescent COVID-19. Sequenced sample: peripheral blood. The chain combines TRBV10-3 with TRBJ1-2; D not certain. This chain's CDR3 is CAIRPSGYGYTF. In DNA form, the CDR3 reads TGTGCCATCAGACCATCGGGCTATGGCTACACCTTC.